The text below deals with one T cell receptor beta chain. No antigen is known for it. Assay used: immunoSEQ multiplex PCR; TCRdb lists only in-frame clones, some missing. This repertoire shows tens of thousands of clones, about three quarters found once; its top ten account for approximately 20%. This sample is part of a study of CD4 T cells in relation to SARS-CoV-2 and coronaviruses. Turning to the study itself: Patient ages ranged from about 20 to 80, median 38. Study results and caveats: Crossreactivity was assessed only for spike protein, not other viral proteins. Crossreactive clones expanded significantly less to SARS-CoV-2 than monoreactive clones.

Trimming removed 6 bases at V and 5 bases at J, with 15 bases between. CDR1 is MDHEN and CDR2 is SYDVKM in the germline V gene. The CDR3 contains 14 residues. Naive or memory CD4+ cells were cultured 1:1 with T cell-depleted PBMCs plus CEF. Sequencing input: memory CD4+ T cells from PBMCs, cultured in vitro. This chain connects TRBV28 to TRBJ2-3; D possibly uses TRBD1 or TRBD2 (6 bases each). The origin of this receptor is an adult with COVID-19. The CDR3 here is CASRVGGGGDTQYF. The CDR3 DNA is TGTGCCAGCAGAGTTGGAGGAGGGGGAGATACGCAGTATTTT.